These T cell receptor beta chains were read from a single sample in a study of T cells in Graves' hyperthyroidism and ophthalmopathy. TCRdb redid the calling of the multiplex PCR reads with MiXCR, one entry per CDR3 protein. The table includes about 260,000 distinct CDR3 sequences, roughly 17% detected once. The sample comprised blood. These receptors originate from a woman between 18 and 29 years old with Graves' ophthalmopathy. Each CDR3 is given without its conserved first and last residue. The order of the fields is V gene, CDR3 length, clone size, CDR3 protein. The size of a clone is reported for some rows only, either as once, few or many, or as a class for expanded clones.

TRBV3-1 | 13 | many | ASSQEIQGLETQY
TRBV14 | 16 | few | ASSHLGRGTGFSNEQF
TRBV24-1 | 11 | few | ATSGPDSLGQY
TRBV12-3/TRBV12-4 | 12 | many | ASSAGEGEREQY
TRBV24-1 | 12 | many | ATSDAGGGYGYT
TRBV10-3 | 14 | many | AISESEAGGAYEQY
TRBV3-1 | 12 | many | ASSHRIGYNEQF
TRBV11-2 | 12 | NA | ASSLAGGRNEQF
TRBV5-4 | 12 | many | ASSLTAGDTEAF
TRBV7-2 | 13 | many | ASSSGTSYTGELF
TRBV28 | 11 | many | ASSLQGIHGYT
TRBV29-1 | 15 | NA | SVEEASGGRTSYEQY
TRBV4-2 | 14 | few | ASSQDWGRRGDTQY
TRBV9 | 13 | many | ASSLRQGTNTEAF
TRBV30 | 9 | many | AWSVSTEAF
TRBV7-9 | 10 | NA | ASSPGQGQAF
TRBV20-1 | 13 | many | SARTGQGAGNIQY
TRBV10-3 | 12 | many | AISVVSDFNEQF
TRBV3-1 | 13 | many | ASSQGTSGGDEQF
TRBV18 | 14 | NA | ASSRPGAGSYNEQF
TRBV5-1 | 11 | many | ASSLTEDYGYT
TRBV20-1 | 17 | many | SARDVRGTGLSGANVLT
TRBV14 | 13 | few | ASSQYLAGAYEQY
TRBV11-2 | 14 | NA | ASSLDNRGPFYGYT
TRBV20-1 | 11 | many | SARESANYGYT
TRBV27 | 14 | many | ASSLLRVDGTDTQY
TRBV20-1 | 12 | many | SATFGTGNTEAF
TRBV7-2 | 12 | many | ASSLVGGYTEAF
TRBV2 | 14 | NA | ASSRTSGVNTGELF
TRBV20-1 | 11 | many | SASGQPGNIQY
TRBV28 | 13 | many | ASSPSGGGYYGYT
TRBV11-2 | 13 | many | ASSLATGSTYEQY
TRBV9 | 11 | few | ASSPRAGPKAF
TRBV11-2 | 12 | many | ASSLGGPYNEQF
TRBV20-1 | 13 | many | SARELAGLSYEQY
TRBV28 | 17 | many | ASSLNFGSTSGSYNEQF
TRBV6-1 | 13 | many | ASSFWAGSTDTQY
TRBV4-2 | 13 | many | ASSQGQGSLVEQY
TRBV7-9 | 13 | many | ASSRLRAGNNEQF
TRBV20-1 | 11 | few | SATATSTDTQY
TRBV28 | 13 | many | ASSLRPRNVDEQY
TRBV25-1 | 14 | many | ASSDVPPRGRYEQY
TRBV4-3 | 9 | many | ASSTGTRQF
TRBV10-3 | 13 | many | AISLDSLTTDTQY
TRBV29-1 | 15 | few | SVSYPGTSGSGETQY
TRBV20-1 | 14 | many | SASGGRGLDNSPLH
TRBV10-3 | 12 | many | AISDRGGGYEQY
TRBV7-2 | 12 | many | ASKRSQGVYGYT
TRBV10-3 | 11 | many | AMWTGVTYGYT
TRBV28 | 13 | NA | ASSSPGSSGNTIY
TRBV3-1 | 12 | many | ASSLGGGLNEQF
TRBV18 | 15 | many | ASSRGPAGELTDTQY
TRBV20-1 | 14 | many | SARDLGGGDTGELF
TRBV6-1 | 11 | many | ASSAPERTEAF
TRBV5-5 | 12 | many | ASSLGPGMREQY